These 8 T cell receptor beta chains were all obtained from the same sample, sequenced in a study of blood T cells in healthy people across ages. A second PCR, run for roughly 7 to 11 cycles, used a sample-barcoded 5' primer plus a J-beta primer mix. TCRdb re-called the 5' RACE reads through MiXCR, storing one row per CDR3 protein. Here the sample spans roughly 900,000 distinct CDR3 sequences, 29% being singletons. The sequencing input was blood. The source of these receptors is a woman aged 80 or over in good health.

This clonotype was observed at least ten times. The genes are TRBV7-9 and TRBJ2-1, with D perhaps assigned TRBD1 or TRBD2 (5 bases each). The CDR3 contains 15 residues. V dropped 10 bases and J dropped 7 bases, with 23 bases sitting between them. Germline V gene lookup returns CDR1 SEHNR and CDR2 FQNEAQ (reference sequence). CDR3 bases: TGTGCCATCCCGAACCGGGGCAGCCCGGCGAATGAGCAGTTCTTC. Translated, it gives CAIPNRGSPANEQFF.

This clonotype was detected a few times. The chain has TRBV12-3 or TRBV12-4 and TRBJ1-3, with D possibly being TRBD1 (6 bases). This CDR3 has 15 residues. Trimming took 5 bases from V and 0 from J, leaving 11 bases between them. The CDR3, as DNA: TGTGCCAGCAGTCCCGGGACACTCTCTGGAAACACCATATATTTT. Protein product: CASSPGTLSGNTIYF.

Note on this clonotype: Germline is not matched at one junction end, which may reflect a read error. The chain couples TRBV7-6 to TRBJ1-4; D unresolved. Germline V gene lookup returns CDR1 SGHVS and CDR2 FNYEAQ. This CDR3 spans 15 amino acids. CDR3 sequence: CASSSRHGTGEKRFF. The CDR3 bases are TGTGCCAGCAGCTCCCGACATGGAACGGGTGAAAAACGGTTTTTT.

This clonotype has only a few counts. The rearrangement links TRBV7-6 to TRBJ1-1; D not resolved. Germline loops: CDR1 SGHVS, CDR2 FNYEAQ. The CDR3 covers 14 residues. Trimming removed 4 bases at V and 1 base at J, with 10 bases between. The CDR3 nucleotides are TGTGCCAGCAGCTCGATGGGAGGGAACACTGAAGCTTTCTTT. As protein: CASSSMGGNTEAFF.

A few counts support this clonotype. The chain joins TRBV11-2 to TRBJ2-1; D remains ambiguous. The CDR3 totals 16 residues. Trimming shortened V by 0 bases and J by 1 base, and 10 bases separated the two germline ends. Germline lookup yields CDR1 SGHAT and CDR2 FQNNGV. The CDR3 nucleotides are TGTGCCAGCAGCTTAGATCTGGCCAATTCCTACAATGAGCAGTTCTTC. Its protein is CASSLDLANSYNEQFF.

This clonotype showed up many times. The gene calls are TRBV20-1 and TRBJ1-5, with D maybe TRBD1 (5 bases). The CDR3 extends over 13 amino acids. Germline CDR1 is DFQATT and CDR2 is SNEGSKA (reference sequence). The germline V and J ends were trimmed by 0 bases and 4 bases, with 7 bases remaining between them. The CDR3: CSARDGTNQPQHF. As DNA, the CDR3 is TGCAGTGCTAGAGATGGGACGAATCAGCCCCAGCATTTT.

In regard to this clonotype: It may be a read error: a sequence one base away is much more abundant. The chain uses TRBV6-5 and TRBJ2-7; 7 nucleotides line up with TRBD1. This CDR3 contains 14 residues. Germline V gene data show CDR1 as MNHEY and CDR2 as SVGAGI. Losses at the gene ends were 10 bases for V and 0 bases for J; bases not matched to a gene: 9. CDR3 residues: CANRLGTVSYEQYF. The CDR3 nucleotides are TGTGCCAACAGACTCGGGACAGTCTCCTACGAGCAGTACTTC.

This chain joins TRBV20-1 and TRBJ1-6; D call uncertain. The CDR3 has 18 amino acids. The V and J ends lost 5 bases and 3 bases respectively, with 23 bases between them. Germline CDR1 and CDR2: DFQATT and SNEGSKA (reference sequence). The DNA of the CDR3 is TGCAGTGCTGTGCCCCTACGAACCGGGGATATCTATAATTCACCCCTCCACTTT. Its translation is CSAVPLRTGDIYNSPLHF.